The entry below gives a single T cell receptor (beta chain) sequence along with its context. This entry is derived from a study of T cell changes during pregnancy in multiple sclerosis. Generated by immunoSEQ multiplex PCR, the TCRdb table keeps only in-frame clones and is missing some. The sample consists of about 77,000 clones, 89% of them appearing once. V gave up 1 base and J gave up 1 base, with 10 bases separating them. The germline CDR1 and CDR2 sequences are SGHTA and FQGTGA. This CDR3 has 16 amino acids. The chain links TRBV7-3 to TRBJ2-2; D gene uncertain. Sequences were derived from peripheral blood, sampled before pregnancy. The origin of this receptor is a female donor with multiple sclerosis, enrolled in a pregnancy study. The CDR3 spells CASSLNAAGNTGELFF. The DNA for the CDR3 is TGTGCCAGCAGCTTAAATGCTGCCGGGAACACCGGGGAGCTGTTTTTT.